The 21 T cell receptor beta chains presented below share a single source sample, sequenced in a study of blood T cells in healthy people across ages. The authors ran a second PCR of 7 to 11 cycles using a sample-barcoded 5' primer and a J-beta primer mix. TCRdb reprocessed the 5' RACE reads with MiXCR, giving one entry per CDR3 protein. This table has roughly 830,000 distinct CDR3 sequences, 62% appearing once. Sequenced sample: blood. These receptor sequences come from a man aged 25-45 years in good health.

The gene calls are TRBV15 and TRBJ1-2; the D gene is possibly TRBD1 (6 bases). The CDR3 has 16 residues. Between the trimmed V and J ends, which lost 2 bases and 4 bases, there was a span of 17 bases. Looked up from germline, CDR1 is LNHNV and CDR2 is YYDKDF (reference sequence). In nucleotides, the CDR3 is TGTGCCACCAGCAGATTGGGGAACAGGGACCTCTATGGCTACACCTTC. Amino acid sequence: CATSRLGNRDLYGYTF.

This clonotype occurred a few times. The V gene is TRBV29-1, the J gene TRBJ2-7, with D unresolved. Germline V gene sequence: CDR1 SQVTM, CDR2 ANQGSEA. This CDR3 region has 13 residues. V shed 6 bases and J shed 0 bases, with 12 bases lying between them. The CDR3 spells CSVLRTASYEQYF. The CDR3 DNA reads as TGCAGCGTCCTCCGGACGGCCTCCTACGAGCAGTACTTC.

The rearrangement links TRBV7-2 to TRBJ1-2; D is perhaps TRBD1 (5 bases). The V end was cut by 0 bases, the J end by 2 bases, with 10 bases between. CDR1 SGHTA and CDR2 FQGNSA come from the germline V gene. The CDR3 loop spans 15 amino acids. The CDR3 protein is CASSLAAGTNYGYTF. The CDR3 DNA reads TGTGCCAGCAGCTTAGCTGCTGGGACCAACTATGGCTACACCTTC.

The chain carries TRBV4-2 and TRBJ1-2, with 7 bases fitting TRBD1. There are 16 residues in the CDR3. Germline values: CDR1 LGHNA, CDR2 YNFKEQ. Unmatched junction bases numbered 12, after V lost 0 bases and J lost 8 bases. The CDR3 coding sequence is TGTGCCAGCAGCCAAGAGGCCCCACAGGGGTTCGGAGGCTACACCTTC. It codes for CASSQEAPQGFGGYTF.

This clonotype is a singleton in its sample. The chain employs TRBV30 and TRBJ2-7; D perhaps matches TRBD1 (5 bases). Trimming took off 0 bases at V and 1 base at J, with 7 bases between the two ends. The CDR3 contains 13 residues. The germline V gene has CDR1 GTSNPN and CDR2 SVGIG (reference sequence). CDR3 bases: TGTGCCTGGAGTGTGTCAGGGTCCTACGAGCAGTACTTC. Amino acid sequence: CAWSVSGSYEQYF.

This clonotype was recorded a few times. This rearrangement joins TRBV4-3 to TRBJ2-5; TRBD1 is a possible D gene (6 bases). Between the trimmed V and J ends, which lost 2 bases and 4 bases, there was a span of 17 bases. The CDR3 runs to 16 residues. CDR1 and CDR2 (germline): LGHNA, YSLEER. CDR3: CASSQNPPGAGETQYF. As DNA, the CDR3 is TGCGCCAGCAGCCAAAACCCCCCAGGGGCGGGAGAGACCCAGTACTTC.

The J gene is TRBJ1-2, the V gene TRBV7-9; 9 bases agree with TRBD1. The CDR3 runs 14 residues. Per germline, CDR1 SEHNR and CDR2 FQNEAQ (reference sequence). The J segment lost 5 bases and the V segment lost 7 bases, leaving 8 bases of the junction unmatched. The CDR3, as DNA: TGTGCCAGCAACCTGGACAGGGGAGCATATGGCTACACCTTC. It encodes CASNLDRGAYGYTF.

The CDR3 nucleotides are TGCAGCGTTGGTTACGTTATCCATGAGCAGTTCTTC. This sequence encodes CSVGYVIHEQFF. V gene TRBV29-1 combines with J gene TRBJ2-1; D not resolved. The V and J ends lost 4 bases and 8 bases respectively, with 12 bases between them. The CDR3 has 12 residues. CDR1 and CDR2 from the germline V gene are SQVTM and ANQGSEA.

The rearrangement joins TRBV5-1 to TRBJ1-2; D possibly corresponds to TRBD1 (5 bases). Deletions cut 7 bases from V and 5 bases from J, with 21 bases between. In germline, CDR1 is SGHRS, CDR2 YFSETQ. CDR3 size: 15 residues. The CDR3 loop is CASGKGAIYDYGYTF. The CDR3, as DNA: TGCGCCAGCGGTAAAGGGGCCATATACGATTATGGCTACACCTTC.

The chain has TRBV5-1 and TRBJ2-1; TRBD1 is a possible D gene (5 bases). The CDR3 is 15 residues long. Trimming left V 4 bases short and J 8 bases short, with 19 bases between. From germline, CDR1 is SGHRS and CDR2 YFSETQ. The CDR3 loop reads CASSENNQGLHEQFF. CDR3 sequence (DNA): TGCGCCAGCAGCGAAAACAATCAGGGTTTGCATGAGCAGTTCTTC. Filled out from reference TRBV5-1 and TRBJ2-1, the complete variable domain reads KAGVTQTPRYLIKTRGQQVTLSCSPISGHRSVSWYQQTPGQGLQFLFEYFSETQRNKGNFPGRFSGRQFSNSRSEMNVSTLELGDSALYLCASSENNQGLHEQFFGPGTRLTVL.

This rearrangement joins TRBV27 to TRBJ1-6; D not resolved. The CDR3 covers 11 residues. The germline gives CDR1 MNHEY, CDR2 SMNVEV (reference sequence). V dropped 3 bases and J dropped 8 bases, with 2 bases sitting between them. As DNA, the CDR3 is TGTGCCAGCAGTTTTGATTCACCCCTCCACTTT. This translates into CASSFDSPLHF.

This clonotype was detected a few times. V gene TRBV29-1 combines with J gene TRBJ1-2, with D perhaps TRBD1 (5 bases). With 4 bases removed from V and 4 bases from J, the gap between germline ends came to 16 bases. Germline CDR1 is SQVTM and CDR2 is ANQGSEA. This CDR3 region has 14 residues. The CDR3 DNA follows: TGCAGCGTTGGGGTAACCGGGGACGGCTATGGCTACACCTTC. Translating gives CSVGVTGDGYGYTF.

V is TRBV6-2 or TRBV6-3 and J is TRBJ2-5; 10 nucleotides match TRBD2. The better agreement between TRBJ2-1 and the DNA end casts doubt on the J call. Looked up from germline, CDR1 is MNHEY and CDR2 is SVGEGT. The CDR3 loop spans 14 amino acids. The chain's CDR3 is CASRASGGGETQFF. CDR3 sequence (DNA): TGTGCCAGCAGGGCTAGCGGGGGAGGGGAGACCCAGTTCTTC.

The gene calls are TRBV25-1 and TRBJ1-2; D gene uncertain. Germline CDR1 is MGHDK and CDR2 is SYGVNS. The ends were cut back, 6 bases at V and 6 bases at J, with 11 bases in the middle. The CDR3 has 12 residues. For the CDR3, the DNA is TGTGCCAGCAGATTCCCCGGGGATGGCTACACCTTC. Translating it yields CASRFPGDGYTF.

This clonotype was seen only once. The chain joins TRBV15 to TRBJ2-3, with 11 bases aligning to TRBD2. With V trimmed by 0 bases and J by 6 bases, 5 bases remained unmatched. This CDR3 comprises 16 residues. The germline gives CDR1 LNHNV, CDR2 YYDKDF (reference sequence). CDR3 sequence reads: CATSRDPSGGLDTQYF. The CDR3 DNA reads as TGTGCCACCAGCAGAGATCCTAGCGGGGGGTTGGATACGCAGTATTTT.

The CDR3 here is CASSSHRTGFYGTDTQYF. The CDR3 DNA sequence: TGTGCCAGCAGCTCCCACCGGACAGGGTTCTACGGCACAGATACGCAGTATTTT. The V call is TRBV7-8, the J call TRBJ2-3, with 8 positions matching TRBD1. CDR3 length: 18 amino acids. Germline V gene lookup returns CDR1 SGHVS and CDR2 FQNEAQ. Trimming took 4 bases from V and 1 from J; bases not matched to a gene: 13.

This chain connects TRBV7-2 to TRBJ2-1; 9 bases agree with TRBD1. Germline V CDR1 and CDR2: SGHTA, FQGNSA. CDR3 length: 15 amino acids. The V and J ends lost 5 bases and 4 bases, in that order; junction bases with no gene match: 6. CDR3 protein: CASSRRDRVYNEQFF. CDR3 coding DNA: TGTGCCAGCAGCCGCCGGGACAGGGTGTACAATGAGCAGTTCTTC. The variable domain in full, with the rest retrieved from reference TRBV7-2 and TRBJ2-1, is GAGVSQSPSNKVTEKGKDVELRCDPISGHTALYWYRQSLGQGLEFLIYFQGNSAPDKSGLPSDRFSAERTGGSVSTLTIQRTQQEDSAVYLCASSRRDRVYNEQFFGPGTRLTVL.

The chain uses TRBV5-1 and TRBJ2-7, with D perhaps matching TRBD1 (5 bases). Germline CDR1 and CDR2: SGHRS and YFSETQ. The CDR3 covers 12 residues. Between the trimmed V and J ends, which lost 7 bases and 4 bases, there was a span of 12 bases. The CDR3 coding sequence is TGCGCCAGCGCTTCCTCAGGGTACGAGCAGTACTTC. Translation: CASASSGYEQYF.

The CDR3 sequence: CARSRVNEQYF. CDR3 DNA sequence: TGTGCCAGATCCCGGGTCAACGAGCAGTACTTC. The chain employs TRBV7-2 and TRBJ2-7; D unclear. The CDR3 is 11 residues long. In germline, CDR1 is SGHTA, CDR2 FQGNSA. V lost 9 bases and J lost 5, with 11 bases in between. Full variable domain (remainder filled in from reference TRBV7-2 and TRBJ2-7): GAGVSQSPSNKVTEKGKDVELRCDPISGHTALYWYRQSLGQGLEFLIYFQGNSAPDKSGLPSDRFSAERTGGSVSTLTIQRTQQEDSAVYLCARSRVNEQYFGPGTRLTVT.

The CDR3 loop reads CSAGTSVTYEQYF. The CDR3 DNA sequence: TGCAGTGCCGGGACTAGCGTGACCTACGAGCAGTACTTC. This chain links TRBV20-1 with TRBJ2-7, with TRBD2 identical over 10 bases. From germline, CDR1 is DFQATT and CDR2 SNEGSKA (reference sequence). J gave up 2 bases and V 6 bases, and 4 bases lay outside the gene matches. The CDR3 is 13 residues long.

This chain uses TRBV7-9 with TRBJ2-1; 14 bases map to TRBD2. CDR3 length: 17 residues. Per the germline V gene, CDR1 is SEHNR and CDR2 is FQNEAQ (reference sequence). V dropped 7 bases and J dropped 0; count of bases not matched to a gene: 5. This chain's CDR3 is CASMGLAGASSYNEQFF. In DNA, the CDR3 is TGTGCCAGCATGGGACTAGCGGGGGCCTCCTCCTACAATGAGCAGTTCTTC.